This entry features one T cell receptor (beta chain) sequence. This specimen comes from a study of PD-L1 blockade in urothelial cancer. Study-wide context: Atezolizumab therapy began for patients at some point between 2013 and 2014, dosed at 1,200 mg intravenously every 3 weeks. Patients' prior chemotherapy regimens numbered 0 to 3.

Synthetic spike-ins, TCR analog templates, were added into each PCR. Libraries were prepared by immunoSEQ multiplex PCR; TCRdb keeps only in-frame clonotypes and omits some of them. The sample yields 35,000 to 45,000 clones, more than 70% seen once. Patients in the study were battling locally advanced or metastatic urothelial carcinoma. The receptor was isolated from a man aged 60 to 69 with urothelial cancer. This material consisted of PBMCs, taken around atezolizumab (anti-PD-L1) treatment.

Written as DNA, the CDR3 is TGTGCCAGCAGCCCTGACACTCCTAGCACAGATACGCAGTATTTT. The encoded protein is CASSPDTPSTDTQYF. This sequence joins TRBV6-5 and TRBJ2-3; D call uncertain. V dropped 6 bases and J dropped 0 bases, with 13 bases sitting between them. Germline values: CDR1 MNHEY, CDR2 SVGAGI. The CDR3 is 15 amino acids.